One and the same sample provided the 8 T cell receptor beta chains below, sequenced in a study of T cell repertoires in cytomegalovirus infection. No antigen has been identified for these receptors. TCRdb reprocessed the reads via MiXCR and lists one record per CDR3 protein. Here the sample spans approximately 220,000 distinct CDR3 sequences, roughly two fifths being singletons. Sequenced material: CD8+ T cells from cultured PBMCs, taken from culture after CMV antigen stimulation. The receptors were gathered from a human donor in good health (CMV status not recorded). Some clones in this sample may be carry-over from other donors' samples.

The J gene is TRBJ1-5, the V gene TRBV19; D remains ambiguous. Trimming left V 8 bases short and J 2 bases short, with 10 bases between. Germline lookup yields CDR1 LNHDA and CDR2 SQIVND (reference sequence). This CDR3 spans 13 amino acids. CDR3 nucleotide sequence: TGTGCCAGTCGGGTGGGTCGCAATCAGCCCCAGCATTTT. This encodes CASRVGRNQPQHF.

This clonotype was picked up a small number of times. J is TRBJ2-7 and V is TRBV7-2; D is undetermined. This CDR3 spans 15 amino acids. Trimming cost V 4 bases and J 4 bases, with 17 bases left between them. Germline V lookup: CDR1 SGHTA, CDR2 FQGNSA. This CDR3 reads CASSSIPISRYEQYF. As DNA, the CDR3 is TGTGCCAGCAGCTCCATTCCGATTTCCCGGTACGAGCAGTACTTC.

The chain is built from TRBV7-9 and TRBJ2-1, with 13 bases aligning to TRBD2. The CDR3 has 17 residues. Germline-derived CDR1 and CDR2 are SEHNR and FQNEAQ (reference sequence). With 5 bases clipped from V and 0 bases from J, the junction kept 4 bases outside the gene matches. The CDR3 protein is CASSPRLAGGSYNEQFF. The CDR3, as DNA: TGTGCCAGCAGCCCTCGACTAGCGGGAGGCTCCTACAATGAGCAGTTCTTC.

V is TRBV6-1 and J is TRBJ1-1; D is unresolved. V lost 8 bases and J lost 6, with 13 bases in between. The CDR3 spans 12 residues. Germline CDR1 is MNHNS and CDR2 is SASEGT. Here the CDR3 DNA reads TGTGCCAGCCGAGAGATTCTACCTGAAGCTTTCTTT. Residues: CASREILPEAFF.

This clonotype was detected a few times. V is TRBV28 and J is TRBJ1-5, with D uncertain. Trimming removed 3 bases from V and 0 bases from J, with 12 bases in between. In germline, CDR1 is MDHEN, CDR2 SYDVKM. This CDR3 has 16 amino acids. CDR3 region: CASSLWQPHSNQPQHF. CDR3 bases: TGTGCCAGCAGTTTGTGGCAGCCGCATAGCAATCAGCCCCAGCATTTT.

This chain connects TRBV6-1 to TRBJ2-2; D may be TRBD1 (7 bases). The ends were cut back, 6 bases at V and 6 bases at J, with 17 bases in the middle. The V gene's germline CDR1 is MNHNS and CDR2 SASEGT. The CDR3 extends over 15 amino acids. The CDR3 region is CASRAGRGRSGELFF. Written as DNA, the CDR3 is TGTGCCAGCAGGGCCGGCAGGGGGAGGTCCGGGGAGCTGTTTTTT.

The rearrangement links TRBV7-8 to TRBJ2-7; 9 nucleotides line up with TRBD1. The CDR3 sequence is 14 residues long. Germline values: CDR1 SGHVS, CDR2 FQNEAQ. V lost 4 bases, J lost 3 bases, and 4 bases stayed unmatched. The CDR3 sequence is CASSSDRGVYEQYF. The CDR3 DNA is TGTGCCAGCAGCTCGGACAGGGGAGTCTACGAGCAGTACTTC.

Only a few counts were recorded for this clonotype. The chain employs TRBV27 and TRBJ1-2; no reliable D call. Germline V gene data show CDR1 as MNHEY and CDR2 as SMNVEV (reference sequence). V dropped 1 base and J dropped 8 bases, with 11 bases sitting between them. This CDR3 region has 13 residues. CDR3 protein: CASSLWKMSGYTF. As DNA, the CDR3 is TGTGCCAGCAGTTTATGGAAGATGTCGGGCTACACCTTC.